The source of this TCR beta chain is a study of CXCR3-negative and CXCR3-positive naive CD8 T cells. Findings and limits, study-wide: No difference in surface CD5 was seen between naive subsets, and TCR strength was inferred from TRB CDR3 properties. Memory CD8+ T cell repertoires were far less diverse than both naive subsets. Fresh PBMCs went into most assays, and CXCR3 expression partly declined after cryopreservation.

The germline gives CDR1 LNHDA, CDR2 SQIVND (reference sequence). The CDR3 loop spans 15 amino acids. The TRB cDNA libraries were prepared by 5' RACE with UMI labels. TCRdb re-called the 5' RACE reads, yielding one record per CDR3 amino acid sequence without DNA. Listed are approximately 39,000 distinct CDR3 sequences; about 14% falls within the top ten. For this clonotype: The antigen remains undetermined.

The sequencing input was memory CD8+ T cells from blood. The genes are TRBV19 and TRBJ2-1. This TCR was sampled from a human donor in good health. Some clones in this sample may be carry-over from other donors' samples. The CDR3 sequence is CASSGEVRSYNEQFF.